The 18 T cell receptor beta chains given below trace back to one sample, sequenced in a study of blood T cell repertoires in COVID-19. TCRdb's copy holds only in-frame clones and misses some; the assay was immunoSEQ multiplex PCR. The sample gives 73,000 or so clones, 80% to 90% of which show up once; 7% to 8.5% is in the top ten. The sequenced sample was peripheral blood. Source of these receptors: a man aged 30-40 years with acute or convalescent COVID-19.

This chain uses TRBV11-2 with TRBJ2-7, with a weak D call TRBD1 (5 bases). The CDR3 is made up of 15 amino acids. Trimming took off 2 bases at V and 0 bases at J, with 11 bases between the two ends. CDR1 is SGHAT, CDR2 FQNNGV, per germline. The CDR3 bases are TGTGCCAGCAGCTTAAGGGGTTACGGCTCCTACGAGCAGTACTTC. Its translation: CASSLRGYGSYEQYF.

The genes are TRBV12-3 or TRBV12-4 and TRBJ2-7; TRBD2 is a possible D gene (5 bases). The CDR3 is 13 residues long. V was trimmed by 0 bases and J by 3 bases, leaving 6 bases between them. This CDR3 is CASSLAGVYEQYF. The CDR3 nucleotides are TGTGCCAGCAGTTTAGCGGGAGTCTACGAGCAGTACTTC.

This clone came up once. The genes are TRBV2 and TRBJ1-6; 9 bases fit TRBD1. Germline values: CDR1 SNHLY, CDR2 FYNNEI. V dropped 10 bases and J dropped 7; count of bases not matched to a gene: 5. The CDR3 contains 13 residues. The CDR3 region is CATRDRDNSPLHF. CDR3 nucleotide sequence: TGTGCCACCCGGGACAGGGACAATTCACCCCTCCACTTT. Together with reference TRBV2 and TRBJ1-6, the CDR3 gives the full variable domain: EPEVTQTPSHQVTQMGQEVILRCVPISNHLYFYWYRQILGQKVEFLVSFYNNEISEKSEIFDDQFSVERPDGSNFTLKIRSTKLEDSAMYFCATRDRDNSPLHFGNGTRLTVT.

The CDR3: CASSLEHGRTSWEQYF. The DNA of the CDR3 is TGCGCCAGCAGCTTGGAACACGGGAGGACCTCTTGGGAGCAGTACTTC. The chain links TRBV5-1 to TRBJ2-7; 7 bases are a match to TRBD2. The trim removed 0 bases at V and 7 bases at J, leaving 13 bases unmatched. The CDR3 totals 16 residues. Germline values: CDR1 SGHRS, CDR2 YFSETQ.

The chain joins TRBV3-1 (or the pseudogene TRBV3-2) to TRBJ1-2; 8 positions agree with TRBD1. Germline lookup yields CDR1 LGHDT and CDR2 YNNKEL (reference sequence). The CDR3 has 15 amino acids. Trimming removed 3 bases from V and 3 bases from J; junction bases left unmatched: 6. The CDR3 DNA sequence: TGTGCCAGCAGCCACTTGGGACAGGCCCACTATGGCTACACCTTC. It is translated as CASSHLGQAHYGYTF.

The chain has TRBV19 and TRBJ2-1, with 7 bases that match TRBD2. CDR1 LNHDA and CDR2 SQIVND come from the germline V gene (reference sequence). V gave up 1 base and J gave up 6 bases; unmatched junction bases: 3. The CDR3 extends over 14 amino acids. The CDR3 coding sequence is TGTGCCAGTAGTATAGGCGGGGGAGGCAATGAGCAGTTCTTC. It yields the protein CASSIGGGGNEQFF.

The chain has TRBV9 and TRBJ2-7, with 8 positions matching TRBD2. V trimming: 3 bases; J trimming: 3 bases; junction bases outside the gene matches: 11. The length of the CDR3 is 16 residues. Germline V CDR1 and CDR2: SGDLS, YYNGEE. The CDR3 DNA reads as TGTGCCAGCAGCGCAGGAGGACTAGCCTTAGGCTACGAGCAGTACTTC. Its translation: CASSAGGLALGYEQYF.

The chain employs TRBV6-5 and TRBJ1-1, with 7 positions matching TRBD1. With 7 bases clipped from V and 8 bases from J, the junction kept 10 bases outside the gene matches. Germline CDR1 is MNHEY and CDR2 is SVGAGI. The CDR3 length is 13 residues. CDR3 in amino acids: CASIKELQGEAFF. The DNA of the CDR3 is TGTGCCAGCATAAAAGAACTACAGGGGGAAGCTTTCTTT.

As concerns this clone: This sample includes further DNA sequences coding for the same CDR3. The J gene is TRBJ1-5, the V gene TRBV18, with D uncertain. The CDR3 totals 14 residues. Trimming removed 2 bases from V and 0 bases from J, with 5 bases in between. The V gene's germline CDR1 is KGHSH and CDR2 LQKENI. In nucleotides, the CDR3 is TGTGCCAGCTCACCAGGGCTTAGCAATCAGCCCCAGCATTTT. Residues: CASSPGLSNQPQHF.

The rearrangement joins TRBV27 to TRBJ2-7, with 10 bases identical to TRBD2. Unmatched junction bases numbered 3, after V lost 4 bases and J lost 3 bases. The CDR3 has 14 amino acids. Germline CDR1 is MNHEY and CDR2 is SMNVEV (reference sequence). The CDR3 here is CASSYRTSGYEQYF. The CDR3 coding sequence is TGTGCCAGCAGTTACAGGACTAGCGGCTACGAGCAGTACTTC.

Here the CDR3 reads CASRDRASYGYTF. The CDR3 region has the DNA TGTGCCAGCAGGGACAGGGCGAGCTATGGCTACACCTTC. The chain has TRBV4-2 and TRBJ1-2, with 8 bases that match TRBD1. CDR1 is LGHNA, CDR2 YNFKEQ, per germline. The CDR3 sequence is 13 residues long. Losses at the gene ends were 6 bases for V and 4 bases for J; bases not matched to a gene: 4.

The genes are TRBV27 and TRBJ1-2; unclear D gene. The V end was cut by 5 bases, the J end by 2 bases, with 9 bases between. The CDR3 sequence is 13 residues long. CDR1 and CDR2 from the germline V gene are MNHEY and SMNVEV (reference sequence). The CDR3, as DNA: TGTGCCAGCAGTACCACAAGAAACTATGGCTACACCTTC. Translation: CASSTTRNYGYTF.

This clone was counted only a few times. The rearrangement joins TRBV30 to TRBJ1-5; D gene ambiguous. The CDR3 contains 12 residues. V lost 2 bases, J lost 5 bases, and 7 bases lay in between. Germline V gives CDR1 GTSNPN, CDR2 SVGIG (reference sequence). CDR3 sequence reads: CAWSRDYQPQHF. The CDR3 coding sequence is TGTGCCTGGAGTCGGGATTATCAGCCCCAGCATTTT. Full variable domain (rest looked up from reference TRBV30 and TRBJ1-5): SQTIHQWPATLVQPVGSPLSLECTVEGTSNPNLYWYRQAAGRGLQLLFYSVGIGQISSEVPQNLSASRPQDRQFILSSKKLLLSDSGFYLCAWSRDYQPQHFGDGTRLSIL.

The gene calls are TRBV5-5 and TRBJ2-5; D is unclear. CDR1 and CDR2 (germline): SGHKS, YYEKEE (reference sequence). The CDR3 has 15 amino acids. Trimming took off 3 bases at V and 5 bases at J, with 17 bases between the two ends. The CDR3 coding sequence is TGTGCCAGCAGCTACGACACGGCCGCATTGGAGACCCAGTACTTC. Translation: CASSYDTAALETQYF. Using reference TRBV5-5 and TRBJ2-5 for the parts outside the CDR3, the full variable domain is DAGVTQSPTHLIKTRGQQVTLRCSPISGHKSVSWYQQVLGQGPQFIFQYYEKEERGRGNFPDRFSARQFPNYSSELNVNALLLGDSALYLCASSYDTAALETQYFGPGTRLLVL.

The chain links TRBV29-1 to TRBJ2-3; D perhaps matches TRBD2 (5 bases). The CDR3 contains 15 residues. The germline V gene has CDR1 SQVTM and CDR2 ANQGSEA. V dropped 7 bases and J dropped 0 bases, with 17 bases sitting between them. The CDR3 DNA sequence: TGCAGCGCCCGAGGGTGGGGAGAGAGCACAGATACGCAGTATTTT. It encodes CSARGWGESTDTQYF.

The J gene is TRBJ2-3, the V gene TRBV6-5; D perhaps matches TRBD1 (6 bases). Germline V gives CDR1 MNHEY, CDR2 SVGAGI. The CDR3 sequence is 14 residues long. V lost 7 bases and J lost 2, with 13 bases in between. CDR3 sequence reads: CASIGQKLTDTQYF. DNA for the CDR3: TGTGCCAGCATAGGACAGAAGCTCACAGATACGCAGTATTTT.

The chain has TRBV27 and TRBJ2-1; 13 nucleotides match TRBD2. The CDR3 runs 20 residues. The ends lost 6 bases at V and 8 bases at J; junction bases unmatched: 22. Germline V gene sequence: CDR1 MNHEY, CDR2 SMNVEV (reference sequence). The CDR3 protein is CASRHIRTEELAGGPHEQFF. DNA for the CDR3: TGTGCCAGCAGACACATTAGGACGGAGGAACTAGCGGGAGGGCCTCATGAGCAGTTCTTC.

As for this clone: A read error is possible here, since a much larger clone lies one base away. The gene calls are TRBV2 and TRBJ2-3, with 9 bases identical to TRBD2. V dropped 1 base and J dropped 1; count of bases not matched to a gene: 0. Germline V gene sequence: CDR1 SNHLY, CDR2 FYNNEI. This CDR3 is 15 amino acids long. CDR3 loop: CASSEGTSGTDTQYF. In DNA form, the CDR3 reads TGTGCCAGCAGTGAAGGGACTAGCGGCACAGATACGCAGTATTTT. Full variable domain (remainder filled in from reference TRBV2 and TRBJ2-3): EPEVTQTPSHQVTQMGQEVILRCVPISNHLYFYWYRQILGQKVEFLVSFYNNEISEKSEIFDDQFSVERPDGSNFTLKIRSTKLEDSAMYFCASSEGTSGTDTQYFGPGTRLTVL.